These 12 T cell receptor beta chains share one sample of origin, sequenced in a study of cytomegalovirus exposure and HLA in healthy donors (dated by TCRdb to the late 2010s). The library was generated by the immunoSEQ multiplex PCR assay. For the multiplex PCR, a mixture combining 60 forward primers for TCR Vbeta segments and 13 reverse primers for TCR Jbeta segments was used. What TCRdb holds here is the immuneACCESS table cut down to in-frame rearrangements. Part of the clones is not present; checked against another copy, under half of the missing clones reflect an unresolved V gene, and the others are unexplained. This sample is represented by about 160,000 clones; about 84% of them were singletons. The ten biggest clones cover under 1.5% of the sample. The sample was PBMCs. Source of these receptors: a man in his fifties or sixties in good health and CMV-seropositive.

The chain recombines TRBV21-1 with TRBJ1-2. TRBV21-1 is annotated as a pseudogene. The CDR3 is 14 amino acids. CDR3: CASISNHLAEGYTF. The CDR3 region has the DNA TGTGCCAGCATCTCGAACCACCTAGCCGAGGGCTACACCTTC.

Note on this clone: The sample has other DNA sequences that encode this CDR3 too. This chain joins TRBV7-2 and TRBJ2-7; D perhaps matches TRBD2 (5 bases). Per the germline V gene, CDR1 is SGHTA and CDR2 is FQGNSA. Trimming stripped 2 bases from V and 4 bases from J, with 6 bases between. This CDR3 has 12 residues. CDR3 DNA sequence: TGTGCCAGCAGCTTAACGGGATACGAGCAGTACTTC. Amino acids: CASSLTGYEQYF.

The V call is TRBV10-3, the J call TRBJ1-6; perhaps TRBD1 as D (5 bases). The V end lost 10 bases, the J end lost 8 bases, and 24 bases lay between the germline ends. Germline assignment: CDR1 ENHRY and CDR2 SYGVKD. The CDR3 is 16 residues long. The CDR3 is CATKRATEVVDSPLHF. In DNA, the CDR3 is TGTGCCACCAAGCGTGCGACAGAGGTGGTTGATTCACCCCTCCACTTT.

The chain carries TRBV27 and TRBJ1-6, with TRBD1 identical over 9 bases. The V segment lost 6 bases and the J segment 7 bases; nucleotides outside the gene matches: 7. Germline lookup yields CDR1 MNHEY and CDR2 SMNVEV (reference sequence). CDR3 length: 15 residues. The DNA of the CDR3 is TGTGCCAGCAGATTTGTGGGACAGGGAAATTCACCCCTCCACTTT. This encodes CASRFVGQGNSPLHF.

The CDR3 protein is CASSPPGTGTEKLFF. The CDR3, as DNA: TGTGCCAGTAGTCCTCCGGGGACAGGGACTGAAAAACTGTTTTTT. The chain uses TRBV19 and TRBJ1-4; 9 nucleotides line up with TRBD1. J was trimmed by 7 bases and V by 5 bases; bases with no gene match: 8. CDR1 LNHDA and CDR2 SQIVND come from the germline V gene (reference sequence). This CDR3 has 15 amino acids. The variable domain in full, completed from reference TRBV19 and TRBJ1-4, reads DGGITQSPKYLFRKEGQNVTLSCEQNLNHDAMYWYRQDPGQGLRLIYYSQIVNDFQKGDIAEGYSVSREKKESFPLTVTSAQKNPTAFYLCASSPPGTGTEKLFFGSGTQLSVL.

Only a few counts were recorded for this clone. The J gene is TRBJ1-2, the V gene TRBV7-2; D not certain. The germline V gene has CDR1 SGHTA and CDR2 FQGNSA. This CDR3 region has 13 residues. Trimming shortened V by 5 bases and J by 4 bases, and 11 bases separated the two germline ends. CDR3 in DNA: TGTGCCAGCAGCCCCGGGTCTGGCTATGGCTACACCTTC. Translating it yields CASSPGSGYGYTF.

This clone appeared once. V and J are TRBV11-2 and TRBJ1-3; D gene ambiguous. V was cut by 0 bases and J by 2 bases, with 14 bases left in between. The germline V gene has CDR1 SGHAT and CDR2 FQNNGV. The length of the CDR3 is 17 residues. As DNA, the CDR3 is TGTGCCAGCAGCTTAGATCGGGCGGGCTCAGCTGGAAACACCATATATTTT. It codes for CASSLDRAGSAGNTIYF. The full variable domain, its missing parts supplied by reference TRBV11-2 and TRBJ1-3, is EAGVAQSPRYKIIEKRQSVAFWCNPISGHATLYWYQQILGQGPKLLIQFQNNGVVDDSQLPKDRFSAERLKGVDSTLKIQPAKLEDSAVYLCASSLDRAGSAGNTIYFGEGSWLTVV.

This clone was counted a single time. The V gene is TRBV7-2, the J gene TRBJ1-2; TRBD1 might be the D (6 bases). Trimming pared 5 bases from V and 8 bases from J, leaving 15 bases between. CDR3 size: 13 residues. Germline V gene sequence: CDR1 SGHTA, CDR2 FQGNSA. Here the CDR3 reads CASSPDWTAGYTF. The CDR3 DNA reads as TGTGCCAGCAGCCCGGACTGGACAGCCGGCTACACCTTC. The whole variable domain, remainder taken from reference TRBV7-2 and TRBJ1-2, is GAGVSQSPSNKVTEKGKDVELRCDPISGHTALYWYRQSLGQGLEFLIYFQGNSAPDKSGLPSDRFSAERTGGSVSTLTIQRTQQEDSAVYLCASSPDWTAGYTFGSGTRLTVV.

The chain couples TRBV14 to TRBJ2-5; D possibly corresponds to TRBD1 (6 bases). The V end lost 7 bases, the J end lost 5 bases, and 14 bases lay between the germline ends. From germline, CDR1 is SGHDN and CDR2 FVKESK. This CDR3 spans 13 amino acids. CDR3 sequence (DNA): TGTGCCAGCACCGAGACAGGAGTTGAGACCCAGTACTTC. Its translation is CASTETGVETQYF.

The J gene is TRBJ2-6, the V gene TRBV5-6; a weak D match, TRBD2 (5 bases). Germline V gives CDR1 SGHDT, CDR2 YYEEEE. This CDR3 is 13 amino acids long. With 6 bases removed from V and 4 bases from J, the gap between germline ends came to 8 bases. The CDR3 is CASTPGGANVLTF. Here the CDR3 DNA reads TGTGCCAGCACCCCGGGGGGGGCCAACGTCCTGACTTTC.

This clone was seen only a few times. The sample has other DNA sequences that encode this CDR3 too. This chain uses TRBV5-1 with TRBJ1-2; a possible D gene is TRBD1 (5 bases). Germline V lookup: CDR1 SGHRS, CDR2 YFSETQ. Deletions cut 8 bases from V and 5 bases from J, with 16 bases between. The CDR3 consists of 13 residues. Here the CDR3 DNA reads TGCGCCAGTAGCCGGGGGGACTCTTATGGCTACACCTTC. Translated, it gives CASSRGDSYGYTF.

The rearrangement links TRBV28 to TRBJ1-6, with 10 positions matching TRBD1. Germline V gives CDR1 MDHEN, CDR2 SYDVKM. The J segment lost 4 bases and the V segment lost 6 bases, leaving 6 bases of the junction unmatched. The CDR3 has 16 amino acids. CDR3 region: CASRRGQGGYNSPLHF. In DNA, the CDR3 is TGTGCCAGCAGACGTGGACAGGGGGGGTATAATTCACCCCTCCACTTT.